The following is a T cell receptor (beta chain) sequence with its context. Its antigen is not identified. These donors were members of the roughly 130-subject validation cohort, a group separate from the approximately 670-subject first cohort. This sample was included in a study of cytomegalovirus exposure and HLA in healthy donors. General study results and limits: CMV antigen specificity of three CMV-associated chains was confirmed in vitro. In a later analysis, first-cohort TCR clusters were found to tend to co-occur in the roughly 120 validation repertoires. Most TCRs appeared rarely, but some public TCRs recurred in many donors.

Unmatched junction bases numbered 10, after V lost 3 bases and J lost 3 bases. CDR1 and CDR2 from the germline V gene are SGDLS and YYNGEE. The CDR3 contains 17 residues. Sequencing used immunoSEQ multiplex PCR; TCRdb keeps in-frame clones, though not all of them. The data hold around 98,000 clones, with 87% observed a single time. This receptor was identified in a woman in her 30s in good health and CMV-seronegative. V usage is TRBV9 and J usage is TRBJ1-3; 9 bases agree with TRBD1. The sample comprised PBMCs. The chain's CDR3 is CASSAMRGQGGGNTIYF. CDR3 nucleotide sequence: TGTGCCAGCAGCGCTATGAGGGGACAGGGTGGTGGAAACACCATATATTTT.